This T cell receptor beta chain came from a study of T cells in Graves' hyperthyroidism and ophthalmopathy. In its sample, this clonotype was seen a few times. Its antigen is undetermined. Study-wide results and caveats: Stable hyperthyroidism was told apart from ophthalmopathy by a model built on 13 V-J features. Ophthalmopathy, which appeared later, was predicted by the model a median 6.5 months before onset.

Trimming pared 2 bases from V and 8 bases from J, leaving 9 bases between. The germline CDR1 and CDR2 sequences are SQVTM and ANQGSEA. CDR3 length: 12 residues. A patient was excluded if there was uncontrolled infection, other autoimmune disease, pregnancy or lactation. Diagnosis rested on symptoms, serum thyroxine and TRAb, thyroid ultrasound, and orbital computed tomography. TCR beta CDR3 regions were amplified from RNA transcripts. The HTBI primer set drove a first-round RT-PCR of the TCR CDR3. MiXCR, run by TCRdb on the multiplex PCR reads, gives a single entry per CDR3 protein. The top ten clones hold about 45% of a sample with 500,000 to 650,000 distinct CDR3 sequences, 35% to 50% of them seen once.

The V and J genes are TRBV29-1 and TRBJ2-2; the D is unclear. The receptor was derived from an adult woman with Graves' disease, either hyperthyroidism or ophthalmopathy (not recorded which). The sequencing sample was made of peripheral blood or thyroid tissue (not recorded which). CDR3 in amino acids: CSVEPGSGELFF. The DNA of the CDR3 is TGCAGCGTTGAACCTGGTTCTGGGGAGCTGTTTTTT.